The 23 T cell receptor beta chains listed next were all sequenced from one sample in a study of T-cell memory formation after mild COVID-19. Via MiXCR, TCRdb re-called the 5' RACE reads, giving one row per CDR3 protein. This table holds 550,000 to 650,000 distinct CDR3 sequences, 15% to 20% found once. The sample consisted of PBMCs or a T cell subset sorted from them (not recorded which). The receptors here all came from an adult woman who had mild COVID-19 (a few samples of this study predate the infection). Cell type and time point are not known.

Only a few counts were recorded for this clonotype. The chain recombines TRBV12-3 or TRBV12-4 with TRBJ2-2, with 7 bases lining up with TRBD2. The CDR3 is 13 amino acids. With 11 bases clipped from V and 1 base from J, the junction kept 4 bases outside the gene matches. The DNA for the CDR3 is TGTGCCGGCGGGGGAGAGAACACCGGGGAGCTGTTTTTT. This translates into CAGGGENTGELFF.

The CDR3 region has the DNA TGTGCCAGCAGCCAAGTAGAAAACACCGGGGAGCTGTTTTTT. Its protein is CASSQVENTGELFF. This chain connects TRBV3-1 to TRBJ2-2; D gene uncertain. Trimming left V 1 base short and J 2 bases short, with 5 bases between. This CDR3 region has 14 residues. Germline lookup yields CDR1 LGHDT and CDR2 YNNKEL (reference sequence).

The sample holds many counts of this clonotype. The V call is TRBV29-1, the J call TRBJ2-5; TRBD1 is a possible D gene (5 bases). V dropped 0 bases and J dropped 4 bases, with 12 bases sitting between them. The germline V gene encodes CDR1 SQVTM and CDR2 ANQGSEA. This CDR3 spans 14 amino acids. This chain's CDR3 is CSVEDQGRVETQYF. As DNA, the CDR3 is TGCAGCGTTGAAGATCAGGGCAGGGTAGAGACCCAGTACTTC.

The rearrangement links TRBV5-1 to TRBJ2-3; 13 nucleotides line up with TRBD2. CDR1 and CDR2 (germline): SGHRS, YFSETQ. J lost 11 bases, V lost 4 bases, and 10 bases had no gene match. The CDR3 is 15 amino acids. This CDR3 reads CASSPGLAGPGKQYF. The CDR3 coding sequence is TGCGCCAGCAGCCCGGGACTAGCGGGGCCCGGAAAGCAGTATTTT.

The CDR3 DNA sequence: TGTGCCAGCAGTATCTACCGGGGGGGGCTGGGCAATCAGCCCCAGCATTTT. Its translation: CASSIYRGGLGNQPQHF. The rearrangement links TRBV12-3 or TRBV12-4 to TRBJ1-5, with a tentative D call TRBD1 (6 bases). Trimming removed 5 bases from V and 2 bases from J, with 19 bases in between. The CDR3 spans 17 residues.

This clonotype showed up many times. The chain recombines TRBV29-1 with TRBJ2-7, with TRBD2 identical over 8 bases. With V trimmed by 1 base and J by 3 bases, 5 bases remained unmatched. The CDR3 totals 14 residues. The V gene's germline CDR1 is SQVTM and CDR2 ANQGSEA. The CDR3 loop is CSVEGAGGRYEQYF. Written as DNA, the CDR3 is TGCAGCGTTGAAGGGGCGGGAGGACGCTACGAGCAGTACTTC.

V and J are TRBV9 and TRBJ2-4, with 10 bases aligning to TRBD1. Germline trimming cut 4 bases from V and 15 bases from J; bases unmatched to any gene: 4. Germline assignment: CDR1 SGDLS and CDR2 YYNGEE. This CDR3 is built from 11 residues. The CDR3 sequence: CASSSGTGVYF. CDR3 DNA sequence: TGTGCCAGCAGCTCCGGGACAGGGGTGTACTTC.

This clonotype was picked up a small number of times. The rearrangement links TRBV12-3 or TRBV12-4 to TRBJ2-1; TRBD1 aligns across 7 bases. Losses at the gene ends were 5 bases for V and 8 bases for J; bases not matched to a gene: 12. The CDR3 length is 15 residues. This chain's CDR3 is CASSPRDSSSDEQFF. The CDR3 nucleotides read TGTGCCAGCAGTCCTCGGGACAGTTCCTCCGATGAGCAGTTCTTC.

This chain connects TRBV9 to TRBJ1-1; D might be TRBD1 (5 bases). V lost 2 bases to trimming and J lost 0 bases, with 8 bases between them. Germline values: CDR1 SGDLS, CDR2 YYNGEE. The CDR3 runs to 14 residues. The CDR3 protein is CASSVSGLNTEAFF. DNA for the CDR3: TGTGCCAGCAGCGTCTCAGGGCTGAACACTGAAGCTTTCTTT.

The chain links TRBV6-5 to TRBJ2-3; unclear D gene. This CDR3 is built from 14 residues. Looked up from germline, CDR1 is MNHEY and CDR2 is SVGAGI. Trimming took 4 bases from V and 6 from J, leaving 14 bases between them. CDR3 nucleotide sequence: TGTGCCAGCAGTTCGGACCTTCTGGCGGATACGCAGTATTTT. Translation: CASSSDLLADTQYF.

This clonotype has only a few counts. The V and J genes are TRBV7-6 and TRBJ2-5; D perhaps matches TRBD2 (6 bases). The CDR3 length is 15 residues. Trimming removed 0 bases at V and 6 bases at J, with 14 bases between. Germline V gene sequence: CDR1 SGHVS, CDR2 FNYEAQ. CDR3 in DNA: TGTGCCAGCAGCTTAGCGGGCCCGGGGAGGCAGACCCAGTACTTC. Translated, it gives CASSLAGPGRQTQYF.

The J gene is TRBJ2-7, the V gene TRBV7-2; possibly TRBD1 or TRBD2 for D (5 bases each). Trimming took 3 bases from V and 2 from J, leaving 20 bases between them. This CDR3 has 17 amino acids. CDR1 is SGHTA, CDR2 FQGNSA, per germline. The DNA for the CDR3 is TGTGCCAGCAGCTTTAACTACCCGGGGACCGTCACCTACGAGCAGTACTTC. Amino acids: CASSFNYPGTVTYEQYF.

The V call is TRBV6-5, the J call TRBJ2-1; 11 bases align to TRBD2. This CDR3 is built from 19 residues. Germline values: CDR1 MNHEY, CDR2 SVGAGI. J gave up 2 bases and V 6 bases, and 15 bases lay outside the gene matches. The DNA of the CDR3 is TGTGCCAGCAGCCACCATCGGCTAGCGGGGGGAAATACCTACAATGAGCAGTTCTTC. This sequence encodes CASSHHRLAGGNTYNEQFF.

The chain couples TRBV6-2 or TRBV6-3 to TRBJ2-1; unclear D gene. CDR3 size: 14 residues. V gave up 5 bases and J gave up 3 bases, with 11 bases separating them. Germline V gene lookup returns CDR1 MNHEY and CDR2 SVGEGT. The CDR3 DNA follows: TGTGCCAGCAGTCGGACCGACGACTACAATGAGCAGTTCTTC. As protein: CASSRTDDYNEQFF.

J is TRBJ1-2 and V is TRBV13, with 8 nucleotides matching TRBD1. The trim removed 5 bases at V and 3 bases at J, leaving 14 bases unmatched. The CDR3 spans 17 residues. Germline V gene lookup returns CDR1 PRHDT and CDR2 FYEKMQ (reference sequence). CDR3 nucleotide sequence: TGTGCCAGCAGCGGTGAATCAGGGGGCGAATTGGACTATGGCTACACCTTC. Protein sequence: CASSGESGGELDYGYTF.

This clonotype showed up just a few times. The chain uses TRBV4-2 and TRBJ2-3, with TRBD1 matching over 12 bases. CDR3 length equals 16 residues. J gave up 5 bases and V 3 bases, and 6 bases lay outside the gene matches. Germline CDR1 LGHNA, CDR2 YNFKEQ. Here the CDR3 DNA reads TGTGCCAGCAGCCACACGGGACAGGGGGCGAAAGATACGCAGTATTTT. Translated: CASSHTGQGAKDTQYF.

This clonotype was observed a handful of times. The chain joins TRBV4-3 to TRBJ1-2; TRBD1 is a possible D gene (6 bases). This CDR3 comprises 16 residues. Germline V CDR1 and CDR2: LGHNA, YSLEER. V was clipped by 4 bases and J by 2 bases, with 17 bases between them. The CDR3 sequence is CASSRNRGGRNYGYTF. In DNA form, the CDR3 reads TGCGCCAGCAGCCGAAATAGAGGGGGGAGGAACTATGGCTACACCTTC.

The sample holds a few counts of this clonotype. The V call is TRBV14, the J call TRBJ2-7, with D uncertain. Germline CDR1 reads SGHDN; CDR2 reads FVKESK. CDR3 length: 18 amino acids. The germline V and J ends were trimmed by 2 bases and 3 bases, with 23 bases remaining between them. The CDR3 region has the DNA TGTGCCAGCAGCCAATTTTCTCCCAATTCTGTTTGGGGCTACGAGCAGTACTTC. It yields the protein CASSQFSPNSVWGYEQYF. Filled out from reference TRBV14 and TRBJ2-7, the complete variable domain reads EAGVTQFPSHSVIEKGQTVTLRCDPISGHDNLYWYRRVMGKEIKFLLHFVKESKQDESGMPNNRFLAERTGGTYSTLKVQPAELEDSGVYFCASSQFSPNSVWGYEQYFGPGTRLTVT.

The genes are TRBV18 and TRBJ2-7; D ambiguous. Trimming removed 3 bases at V and 1 base at J, with 7 bases between. This CDR3 has 13 residues. CDR1 KGHSH and CDR2 LQKENI come from the germline V gene. The CDR3 protein is CASSPGYSYEQYF. The DNA of the CDR3 is TGTGCCAGCTCACCGGGATATTCCTACGAGCAGTACTTC.

This clonotype was detected ten times or more. CDR3 sequence (DNA): TGCGCCAGCAGCTTGGATGCGGGGCGTAACATTCAGTACTTC. It is translated as CASSLDAGRNIQYF. The J gene is TRBJ2-4, the V gene TRBV5-1; D is perhaps TRBD2 (6 bases). The CDR3 loop spans 14 amino acids. V lost 0 bases and J 7 bases, leaving 11 bases between the germline ends. Germline CDR1 reads SGHRS; CDR2 reads YFSETQ. The full variable domain, completed using reference TRBV5-1 and TRBJ2-4, is KAGVTQTPRYLIKTRGQQVTLSCSPISGHRSVSWYQQTPGQGLQFLFEYFSETQRNKGNFPGRFSGRQFSNSRSEMNVSTLELGDSALYLCASSLDAGRNIQYFGAGTRLSVL.

This sequence joins TRBV4-1 and TRBJ1-5, with 9 bases aligning to TRBD1. The CDR3 spans 16 residues. After removal of 0 bases from V and 6 bases from J, the junction contained 6 bases not matched to a gene. Germline loops: CDR1 MGHRA, CDR2 YSYEKL. This CDR3 reads CASSQDLRGQGQPQHF. The CDR3 DNA follows: TGCGCCAGCAGCCAAGATTTAAGGGGACAGGGTCAGCCCCAGCATTTT.

This clonotype was observed at least ten times. The chain is built from TRBV12-3 or TRBV12-4 and TRBJ2-7; tentatively, D is TRBD1 (5 bases). Between the trimmed V and J ends, which lost 3 bases and 2 bases, there was a span of 11 bases. The CDR3 is made up of 14 amino acids. The CDR3 sequence: CASSFPGPTYEQYF. Here the CDR3 DNA reads TGTGCCAGCAGTTTTCCAGGGCCAACCTACGAGCAGTACTTC.

The chain recombines TRBV20-1 with TRBJ2-5; 8 bases agree with TRBD2. The V segment lost 5 bases and the J segment 3 bases; nucleotides outside the gene matches: 11. Germline V gene lookup returns CDR1 DFQATT and CDR2 SNEGSKA (reference sequence). This CDR3 comprises 15 residues. Here the CDR3 DNA reads TGCAGTGCTCGACCCCGAACTAGCGGAAAAGAGACCCAGTACTTC. This codes for CSARPRTSGKETQYF.